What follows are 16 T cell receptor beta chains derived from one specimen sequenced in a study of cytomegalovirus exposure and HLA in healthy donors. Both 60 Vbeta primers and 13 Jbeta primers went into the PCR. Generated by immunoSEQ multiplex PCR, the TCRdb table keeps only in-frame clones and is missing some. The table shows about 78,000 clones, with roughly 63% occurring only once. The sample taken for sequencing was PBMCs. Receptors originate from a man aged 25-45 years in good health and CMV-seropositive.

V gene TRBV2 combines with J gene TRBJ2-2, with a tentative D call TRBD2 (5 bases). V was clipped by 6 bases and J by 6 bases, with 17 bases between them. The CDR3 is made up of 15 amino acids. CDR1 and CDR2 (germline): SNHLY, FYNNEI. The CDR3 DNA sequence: TGTGCCAGCAGGGGGAGAGGGTTTGGACCCGGGGAGCTGTTTTTT. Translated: CASRGRGFGPGELFF.

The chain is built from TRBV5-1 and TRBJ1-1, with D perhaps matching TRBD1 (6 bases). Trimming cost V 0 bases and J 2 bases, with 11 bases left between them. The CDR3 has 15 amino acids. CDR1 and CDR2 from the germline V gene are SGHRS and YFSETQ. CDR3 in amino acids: CASSLGGGANTEAFF. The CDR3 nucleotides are TGCGCCAGCAGCTTGGGTGGGGGGGCAAACACTGAAGCTTTCTTT. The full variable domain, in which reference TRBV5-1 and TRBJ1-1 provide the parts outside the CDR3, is KAGVTQTPRYLIKTRGQQVTLSCSPISGHRSVSWYQQTPGQGLQFLFEYFSETQRNKGNFPGRFSGRQFSNSRSEMNVSTLELGDSALYLCASSLGGGANTEAFFGQGTRLTVV.

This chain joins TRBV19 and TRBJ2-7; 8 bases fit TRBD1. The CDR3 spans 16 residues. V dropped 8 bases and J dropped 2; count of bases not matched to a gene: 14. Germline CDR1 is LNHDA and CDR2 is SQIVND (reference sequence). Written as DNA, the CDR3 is TGTGCCAGTGCCCAGGACAGGGCCACCAGCGCCTACGAGCAGTACTTC. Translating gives CASAQDRATSAYEQYF.

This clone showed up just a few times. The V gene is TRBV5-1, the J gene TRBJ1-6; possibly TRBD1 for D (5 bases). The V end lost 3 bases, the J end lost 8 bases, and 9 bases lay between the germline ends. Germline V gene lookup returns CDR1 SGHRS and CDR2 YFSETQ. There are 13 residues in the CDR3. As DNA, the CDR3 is TGCGCCAGCAGCTCGGCAGGGTATTCACCCCTCCACTTT. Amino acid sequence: CASSSAGYSPLHF.

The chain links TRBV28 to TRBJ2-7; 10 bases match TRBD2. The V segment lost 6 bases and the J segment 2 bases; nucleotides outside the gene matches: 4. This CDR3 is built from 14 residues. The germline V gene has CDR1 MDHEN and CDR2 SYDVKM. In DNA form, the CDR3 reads TGTGCCAGCAGCACCGGACTAGCGGCCTACGAGCAGTACTTC. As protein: CASSTGLAAYEQYF.

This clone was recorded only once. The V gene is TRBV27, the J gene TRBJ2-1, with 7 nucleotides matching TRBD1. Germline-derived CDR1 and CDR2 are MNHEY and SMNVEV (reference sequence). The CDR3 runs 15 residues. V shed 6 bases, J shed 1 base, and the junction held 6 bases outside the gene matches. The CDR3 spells CASRTRGRSYNEQFF. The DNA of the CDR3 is TGTGCCAGCAGAACCAGGGGGAGATCCTACAATGAGCAGTTCTTC.

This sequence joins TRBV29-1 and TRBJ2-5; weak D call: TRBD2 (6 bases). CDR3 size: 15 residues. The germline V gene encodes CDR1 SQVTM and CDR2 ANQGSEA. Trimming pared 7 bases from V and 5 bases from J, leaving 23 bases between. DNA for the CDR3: TGCAGCGCGCGCGGAGGGACTTTGTCATCGGAGACCCAGTACTTC. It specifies CSARGGTLSSETQYF.

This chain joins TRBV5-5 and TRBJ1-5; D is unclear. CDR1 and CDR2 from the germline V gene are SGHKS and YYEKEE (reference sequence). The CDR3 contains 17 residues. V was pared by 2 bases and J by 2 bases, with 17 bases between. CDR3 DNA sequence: TGTGCCAGCAGCTTCGGTCTTCCTTCCTTGGGCAATCAGCCCCAGCATTTT. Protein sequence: CASSFGLPSLGNQPQHF.

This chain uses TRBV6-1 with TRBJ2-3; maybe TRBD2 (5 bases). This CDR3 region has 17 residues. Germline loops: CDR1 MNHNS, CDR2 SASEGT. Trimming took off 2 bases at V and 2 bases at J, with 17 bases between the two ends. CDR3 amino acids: CASSESVGSPNTDTQYF. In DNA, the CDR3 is TGTGCCAGCAGTGAATCGGTGGGGAGTCCCAACACAGATACGCAGTATTTT.

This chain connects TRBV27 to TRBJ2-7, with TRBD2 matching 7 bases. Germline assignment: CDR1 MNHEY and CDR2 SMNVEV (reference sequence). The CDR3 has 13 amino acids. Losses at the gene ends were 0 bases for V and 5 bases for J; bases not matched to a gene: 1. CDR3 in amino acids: CASSLSSGNEQYF. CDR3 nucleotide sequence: TGTGCCAGCAGTTTATCCAGCGGGAACGAGCAGTACTTC.

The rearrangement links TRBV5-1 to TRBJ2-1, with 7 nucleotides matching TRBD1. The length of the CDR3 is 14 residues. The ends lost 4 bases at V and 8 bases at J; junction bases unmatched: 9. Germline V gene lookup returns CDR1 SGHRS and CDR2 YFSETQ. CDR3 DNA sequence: TGCGCCAGCAGCGGGGGACAGATTGTAGATGAGCAGTTCTTC. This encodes CASSGGQIVDEQFF.

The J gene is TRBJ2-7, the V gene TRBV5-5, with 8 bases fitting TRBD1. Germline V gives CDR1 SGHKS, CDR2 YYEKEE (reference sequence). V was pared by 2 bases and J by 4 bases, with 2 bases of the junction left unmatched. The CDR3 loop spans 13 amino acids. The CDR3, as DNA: TGTGCCAGCAGCTTCGGGACAGGATACGAGCAGTACTTC. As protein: CASSFGTGYEQYF. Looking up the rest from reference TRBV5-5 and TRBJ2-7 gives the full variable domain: DAGVTQSPTHLIKTRGQQVTLRCSPISGHKSVSWYQQVLGQGPQFIFQYYEKEERGRGNFPDRFSARQFPNYSSELNVNALLLGDSALYLCASSFGTGYEQYFGPGTRLTVT.

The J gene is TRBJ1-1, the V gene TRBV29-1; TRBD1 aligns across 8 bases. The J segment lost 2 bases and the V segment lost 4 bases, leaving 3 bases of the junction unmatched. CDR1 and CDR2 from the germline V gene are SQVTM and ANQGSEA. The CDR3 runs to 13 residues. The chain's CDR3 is CSVATGGNTEAFF. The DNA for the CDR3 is TGCAGCGTTGCTACAGGGGGAAACACTGAAGCTTTCTTT.

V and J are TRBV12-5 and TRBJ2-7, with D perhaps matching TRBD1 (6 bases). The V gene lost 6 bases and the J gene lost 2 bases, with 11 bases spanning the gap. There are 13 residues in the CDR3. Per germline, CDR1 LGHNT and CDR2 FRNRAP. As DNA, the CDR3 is TGTGCTAGTGGCCGAGACAGGACCTACGAGCAGTACTTC. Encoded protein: CASGRDRTYEQYF.

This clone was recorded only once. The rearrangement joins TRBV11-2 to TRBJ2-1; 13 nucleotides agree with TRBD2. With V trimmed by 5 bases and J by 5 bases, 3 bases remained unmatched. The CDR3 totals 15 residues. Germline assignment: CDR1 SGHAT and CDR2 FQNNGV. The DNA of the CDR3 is TGTGCCAGCAGCAAAGGGACTAGCGGGAACAATGAGCAGTTCTTC. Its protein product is CASSKGTSGNNEQFF.

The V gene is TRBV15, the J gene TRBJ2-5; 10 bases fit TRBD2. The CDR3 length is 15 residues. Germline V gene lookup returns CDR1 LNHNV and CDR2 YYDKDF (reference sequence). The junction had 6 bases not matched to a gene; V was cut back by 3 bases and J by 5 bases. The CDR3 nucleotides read TGTGCCACCAGCAGGGATAGCGGGGGGAGGGAGACCCAGTACTTC. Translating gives CATSRDSGGRETQYF.